This T cell receptor beta chain was retrieved from a study of T cell responses to AZD1222 COVID-19 vaccine. Across the study: Second doses that came at about 4 or about 12 weeks were put together.

Comments on this clone: Its matching antigen is unknown.

General study points: Seropositive AZD1222 recipients at baseline numbered only six or seven. Unmutated variant regions are reportedly targeted by nearly half of spike-specific TCRs. Repertoires were collected only later (after the peak T cell response had occurred).

This CDR3 contains 12 residues. Between the trimmed V and J ends, which lost 1 base and 7 bases, there was a span of 9 bases. Profiled with immunoSEQ multiplex PCR; TCRdb holds only in-frame clones, not every one. The table shows about 150,000 clones, with about 85% occurring only once. Here the sequenced sample was peripheral blood, taken on day 0 of AZD1222 vaccination. The source of this sequence is an adult in good health. The rearrangement joins TRBV5-3 to TRBJ2-7; maybe TRBD2 (6 bases). TRBV5-3 is an ORF, with its function uncertain. The CDR3 is CARSLTGEEQYF. The DNA for the CDR3 is TGTGCCAGAAGCTTGACGGGGGAAGAGCAGTACTTC.